The next 16 T cell receptor beta chains were all read from a single sample in a study of blood T cell repertoires in COVID-19. Sequenced by immunoSEQ multiplex PCR; TCRdb stores in-frame clones only, minus some. This table has fewer than 500,000 clones, about 87% appearing once. Specimen: PBMCs or T cells enriched from blood (not recorded which). The receptors derive from a young man who had recovered from COVID-19.

A few counts support this clone. The chain uses TRBV6-6 and TRBJ2-1, with 9 bases aligning to TRBD1. This CDR3 is 15 amino acids long. J gave up 4 bases and V 7 bases, and 8 bases lay outside the gene matches. Germline-derived CDR1 and CDR2 are MNHNY and SVGAGI (reference sequence). CDR3 protein: CASMPGTGKYNEQFF. CDR3 in DNA: TGTGCCAGCATGCCCGGGACAGGGAAATACAATGAGCAGTTCTTC.

The chain carries TRBV16 and TRBJ1-1, with D hard to call. V lost 4 bases, J lost 1 base, and 13 bases lay in between. Germline CDR1 reads KGHSY; CDR2 reads FQNENV. The CDR3 runs to 15 residues. The CDR3 coding sequence is TGTGCCAGCAGCCTTCGGTGGGCGACGAACACTGAAGCTTTCTTT. This sequence encodes CASSLRWATNTEAFF.

The chain links TRBV19 to TRBJ2-2, with 8 bases matching TRBD2. This CDR3 is built from 15 residues. Per germline, CDR1 LNHDA and CDR2 SQIVND (reference sequence). With V trimmed by 7 bases and J by 3 bases, 7 bases remained unmatched. The CDR3, as DNA: TGTGCCAGTACCCCCGGGGGGGCACACACCGGGGAGCTGTTTTTT. Its translation: CASTPGGAHTGELFF.

V and J are TRBV2 and TRBJ1-6, with TRBD1 matching over 8 bases. J gave up 9 bases and V 5 bases, and 3 bases lay outside the gene matches. Germline V CDR1 and CDR2: SNHLY, FYNNEI. The CDR3 is 13 amino acids. Written as DNA, the CDR3 is TGTGCCAGCAGTACAGGGGGATCTTCACCCCTCCACTTT. As protein: CASSTGGSSPLHF.

The chain links TRBV6-5 to TRBJ1-4; D unclear. Trimming left V 2 bases short and J 8 bases short, with 12 bases between. Germline V gene data show CDR1 as MNHEY and CDR2 as SVGAGI. This CDR3 is 14 amino acids long. The CDR3 sequence: CASSYGDRGEKLFF. The CDR3 nucleotides read TGTGCCAGCAGTTACGGGGATAGAGGGGAAAAACTGTTTTTT.

The V call is TRBV10-3, the J call TRBJ1-2, with 10 bases aligning to TRBD1. The V gene's germline CDR1 is ENHRY and CDR2 SYGVKD. J lost 2 bases, V lost 4 bases, and 4 bases had no gene match. The CDR3 runs 15 residues. The CDR3 sequence: CAISGTGGSNYGYTF. The CDR3 DNA is TGTGCCATCAGTGGGACAGGGGGATCCAACTATGGCTACACCTTC.

CDR3 in DNA: TGTGCCAGTAGCGATGGGAGGGGCTCCTACAATGAGCAGTTCTTC. Amino acid sequence: CASSDGRGSYNEQFF. The chain recombines TRBV19 with TRBJ2-1; 7 bases agree with TRBD2. The CDR3 consists of 15 residues. The ends lost 6 bases at V and 0 bases at J; junction bases unmatched: 5. Germline lookup yields CDR1 LNHDA and CDR2 SQIVND (reference sequence).

This rearrangement joins TRBV29-1 to TRBJ2-5, with D maybe TRBD1 (5 bases). Deletions cut 1 base from V and 0 bases from J, with 24 bases between. The CDR3 is 19 amino acids. Germline loops: CDR1 SQVTM, CDR2 ANQGSEA. The CDR3 DNA is TGCAGCGTTGAAGGGTTTGTATTTAGACAGCTCAATTACCAAGAGACCCAGTACTTC. This encodes CSVEGFVFRQLNYQETQYF. The whole variable domain, filled in from reference TRBV29-1 and TRBJ2-5, reads SAVISQKPSRDICQRGTSLTIQCQVDSQVTMMFWYRQQPGQSLTLIATANQGSEATYESGFVIDKFPISRPNLTFSTLTVSNMSPEDSSIYLCSVEGFVFRQLNYQETQYFGPGTRLLVL.

The chain couples TRBV11-2 to TRBJ2-7, with 7 bases lining up with TRBD2. The germline CDR1 and CDR2 sequences are SGHAT and FQNNGV. V was pared by 0 bases and J by 3 bases, with 8 bases of the junction left unmatched. This CDR3 region has 16 residues. CDR3 residues: CASSLESWLADYEQYF. CDR3 DNA sequence: TGTGCCAGCAGCTTAGAGTCTTGGCTAGCGGACTACGAGCAGTACTTC.

The gene calls are TRBV6-5 and TRBJ1-5; TRBD1 agrees at 9 bases. Germline V lookup: CDR1 MNHEY, CDR2 SVGAGI. This CDR3 contains 15 residues. Losses at the gene ends were 6 bases for V and 1 base for J; bases not matched to a gene: 4. The CDR3 DNA is TGTGCCAGCAGACGGACAGGGGCGAGCAATCAGCCCCAGCATTTT. Amino acids: CASRRTGASNQPQHF.

V and J are TRBV23-1 and TRBJ2-7; TRBD1 might be the D (5 bases). TRBV23-1 is placed among ORFs of uncertain function. Between the trimmed V and J ends, which lost 0 bases and 3 bases, there was a span of 21 bases. This CDR3 is built from 18 residues. As DNA, the CDR3 is TGCGCCAGCAGTCAATCACTATTCAACGCAGGGTTCGACTACGAGCAGTACTTC. Amino acid sequence: CASSQSLFNAGFDYEQYF.

The chain links TRBV14 to TRBJ2-7; D gene uncertain. This CDR3 is 12 amino acids long. With 7 bases removed from V and 2 bases from J, the gap between germline ends came to 9 bases. CDR1 is SGHDN, CDR2 FVKESK, per germline. In nucleotides, the CDR3 is TGTGCCAGCAACCCTATCCCCTACGAGCAGTACTTC. It translates to CASNPIPYEQYF. Using reference TRBV14 and TRBJ2-7 for the parts outside the CDR3, the full variable domain is EAGVTQFPSHSVIEKGQTVTLRCDPISGHDNLYWYRRVMGKEIKFLLHFVKESKQDESGMPNNRFLAERTGGTYSTLKVQPAELEDSGVYFCASNPIPYEQYFGPGTRLTVT.

The chain is built from TRBV9 and TRBJ1-6; D call uncertain. CDR3 length: 14 amino acids. CDR1 is SGDLS, CDR2 YYNGEE, per germline. The V end lost 4 bases, the J end lost 7 bases, and 12 bases lay between the germline ends. The CDR3 here is CASSFGSGNSPLHF. As DNA, the CDR3 is TGTGCCAGCAGCTTTGGGTCGGGGAATTCACCCCTCCACTTT.

The J gene is TRBJ1-2, the V gene TRBV9; 10 nucleotides match TRBD1. J gave up 6 bases and V 2 bases, and 13 bases lay outside the gene matches. Germline values: CDR1 SGDLS, CDR2 YYNGEE. The length of the CDR3 is 17 residues. CDR3 DNA sequence: TGTGCCAGCAGCGTTCGTCTTCCGGGACAGGGGACACATGGCTACACCTTC. It is translated as CASSVRLPGQGTHGYTF. Based on the CDR3 plus reference TRBV9 and TRBJ1-2, the full variable domain is DSGVTQTPKHLITATGQRVTLRCSPRSGDLSVYWYQQSLDQGLQFLIQYYNGEERAKGNILERFSAQQFPDLHSELNLSSLELGDSALYFCASSVRLPGQGTHGYTFGSGTRLTVV.

The J gene is TRBJ2-7, the V gene TRBV11-2; unclear D gene. Trimming stripped 4 bases from V and 4 bases from J, with 14 bases between. This CDR3 is built from 14 residues. Germline CDR1 and CDR2: SGHAT and FQNNGV. The CDR3, as DNA: TGTGCCAGCAGCTCAGGTGGTGTGGTTTACGAGCAGTACTTC. It codes for CASSSGGVVYEQYF.

This sequence joins TRBV5-4 and TRBJ2-7; TRBD1 aligns across 10 bases. The germline CDR1 and CDR2 sequences are SGHNT and YYREEE (reference sequence). The J segment lost 0 bases and the V segment lost 8 bases, leaving 8 bases of the junction unmatched. This CDR3 comprises 15 residues. CDR3 loop: CASQRTGGSSYEQYF. CDR3 DNA sequence: TGTGCCAGTCAGAGGACAGGGGGATCCTCCTACGAGCAGTACTTC.